Listed below are T cell receptor beta chains from one sample, sequenced in a study of T cells in localized non-small cell lung cancer. The protocol was immunoSEQ multiplex PCR, while the TCRdb copy is restricted to in-frame clones and leaves out a portion. The sample records approximately 100,000 clones, approximately 91% being singletons. The sequences come from PBMCs, collected before any cancer treatment. The receptors originated from a woman aged 35 to 70 with stage II squamous cell lung carcinoma. Each CDR3 is given with its conserved first and last residue. The D gene is left open where the match is weak. A clone size is listed for some rows: how often the clone was seen (once, few, many), or a class if it is expanded.

>-|TRBJ2-5|TRBV2|-
CATAKGYRETQYF
TGTGCCACCGCCAAGGGGTATCGAGAGACCCAGTACTTC
>-|TRBJ1-5|TRBV11-2|TRBD1
CASSYGAGTGNQPQHF
TGTGCCAGCAGCTACGGGGCCGGGACAGGGAATCAGCCCCAGCATTTT
>-|TRBJ2-5|TRBV6-6|-
CASSPLRDVKTQYF
TGTGCCAGCAGTCCCCTGAGGGACGTGAAGACCCAGTACTTC
>-|TRBJ2-2|TRBV7-6|TRBD2
CASSLNLLSSGGNTGELFF
TGTGCCAGCAGCTTAAATCTTCTCAGCAGCGGGGGGAACACCGGGGAGCTGTTTTTT
>few|TRBJ2-1|TRBV5-4|-
CASSFTTRIDEQFF
TGTGCCAGCAGCTTCACGACTAGAATAGATGAGCAGTTCTTC
>-|TRBJ1-1|TRBV2|-
CASSTSRGQGAEAFF
-
>few|TRBJ2-4|TRBV6-5|-
CASSSSRQAIQYF
TGTGCCAGCAGTTCTTCCAGGCAGGCAATTCAGTACTTC
>once|TRBJ1-1|TRBV10-3|-
CAISRGGQNTEAFF
TGTGCCATCAGTCGCGGTGGCCAAAACACTGAAGCTTTCTTT
>-|TRBJ1-3|TRBV15|-
CATSTPWGGGNTIYF
TGTGCCACCAGCACCCCCTGGGGTGGTGGAAACACCATATATTTT
>-|TRBJ2-5|TRBV28|TRBD2
CASSFRAGVETQYF
TGTGCCAGCAGTTTCCGGGCGGGGGTGGAGACCCAGTACTTC
>-|TRBJ2-7|TRBV5-1|TRBD1
CASSLGTGVYEQYF
TGCGCCAGCAGCTTGGGGACAGGGGTATACGAGCAGTACTTC
>-|TRBJ2-7|TRBV6-6|-
CASSYSTSLTYEQYF
TGTGCCAGCAGTTACTCTACCAGTTTAACCTACGAGCAGTACTTC
>-|TRBJ1-1|TRBV5-1|-
CASSLDSPGTEAFF
TGCGCCAGCAGCTTGGACTCTCCAGGCACTGAAGCTTTCTTT
>-|TRBJ1-2|TRBV19|-
CASSIIAGNGYTF
TGTGCCAGTAGTATCATTGCGGGTAATGGCTACACCTTC
>-|TRBJ1-1|TRBV30|-
CAWSGVRLSTEAFF
TGTGCCTGGAGTGGCGTCAGGTTGAGCACTGAAGCTTTCTTT
>-|TRBJ2-1|TRBV6-5|TRBD2
CASSYSSGGLYNEQFF
TGTGCCAGCAGTTACTCCAGCGGGGGCCTCTACAATGAGCAGTTCTTC
>-|TRBJ1-1|TRBV13|-
CASSKTQEAWVPTEAFF
TGTGCCAGCAGCAAAACTCAGGAGGCGTGGGTTCCCACTGAAGCTTTCTTT
>-|TRBJ2-1|TRBV30|-
CAWSSNHNEQFF
TGTGCCTGGAGTTCGAACCACAATGAGCAGTTCTTC
>once|TRBJ2-2|TRBV28|TRBD1
CASSQPYRGRAGELFF
TGTGCCAGCAGCCAACCCTACAGGGGGCGCGCCGGGGAGCTGTTTTTT
>-|TRBJ1-5|TRBV14|-
CASSQDRGLYQPQHF
TGTGCCAGCAGCCAAGATCGCGGGCTGTATCAGCCCCAGCATTTT
>-|TRBJ2-2|TRBV2|TRBD1
CASRATGTGFTGELFF
TGTGCCAGCAGAGCGACCGGGACAGGGTTCACCGGGGAGCTGTTTTTT
>once|TRBJ1-6|TRBV4-1|TRBD1
CASSLTGTANSPLHF
TGCGCCAGCAGCCTTACTGGGACAGCTAATTCACCCCTCCACTTT
>-|TRBJ2-3|TRBV6-5|TRBD2
CASSSGTSRDTQYF
TGTGCCAGCAGTTCTGGGACTAGTAGAGATACGCAGTATTTT
>-|TRBJ1-2|TRBV7-6|-
CASSLEAGSNYGYTF
TGTGCCAGCAGCTTAGAGGCCGGCAGCAACTATGGCTACACCTTC
>-|TRBJ2-3|TRBV6-6|TRBD1
CASSFLGQGSTDTQYF
TGTGCCAGCAGTTTCCTTGGACAGGGAAGCACAGATACGCAGTATTTT
>-|TRBJ1-2|TRBV18|TRBD1
CASRTGANNYGYTF
TGTGCCAGCCGGACAGGGGCCAATAACTATGGCTACACCTTC
>once|TRBJ1-6|TRBV7-2|-
CASSRGEGGSPLHF
TGTGCCAGCAGCCGCGGGGAAGGGGGTTCACCCCTCCACTTT
>-|TRBJ2-5|TRBV5-4|-
CASSLAEETQYF
TGTGCCAGCAGCTTGGCGGAGGAGACCCAGTACTTC
>few|TRBJ1-1|TRBV11-3|TRBD1
CASSSRRTGTAFF
TGTGCCAGCAGCTCAAGAAGGACAGGGACGGCTTTCTTT
>-|TRBJ2-7|TRBV9|TRBD2
CASSVEPGRAYEQYF
TGTGCCAGCAGCGTAGAGCCCGGGAGGGCCTACGAGCAGTACTTC
>-|TRBJ1-1|TRBV6-6|-
CASRLLLNTEAFF
TGTGCCAGCAGACTCCTACTGAACACTGAAGCTTTCTTT
>-|TRBJ2-7|TRBV27|-
CASSSLEGAVRGYEQYF
TGTGCCAGCAGTTCCTTGGAGGGGGCAGTAAGGGGCTACGAGCAGTACTTC
>-|TRBJ1-2|TRBV30|TRBD1
CAYFRDRVLLGNGYTF
TGTGCCTACTTCCGGGACAGGGTTTTGTTGGGTAATGGCTACACCTTC
>-|TRBJ1-3|TRBV19|-
CASRDIRSGNTIYF
TGTGCCAGTAGAGATATAAGGTCTGGAAACACCATATATTTT
>once|TRBJ1-5|TRBV15|-
CATSRGTENQPQHF
TGTGCCACCAGCAGAGGGACAGAGAATCAGCCCCAGCATTTT
>-|TRBJ2-3|TRBV4-2|-
CASSSSSTDTQYF
TGTGCCAGCAGCTCCTCTAGCACAGATACGCAGTATTTT
>-|TRBJ1-1|TRBV2|TRBD1
CACTGDTEAFF
TGTGCCTGCACAGGGGACACTGAAGCTTTCTTT
>-|TRBJ1-1|TRBV5-1|TRBD1
CASSLGDRITEAFF
TGCGCCAGCAGCTTGGGGGACAGGATAACTGAAGCTTTCTTT
>-|TRBJ2-3|TRBV5-1|-
CASSLDSSTDTQYF
TGCGCCAGCAGCTTGGACAGCAGCACAGATACGCAGTATTTT
>-|TRBJ2-7|TRBV30|TRBD2
CAWSVASGSYEQYF
TGTGCCTGGAGTGTGGCTAGCGGGAGTTACGAGCAGTACTTC
>-|TRBJ1-2|TRBV19|-
CASSTQGVYGYTF
TGTGCCAGTAGTACCCAGGGCGTCTATGGCTACACCTTC
>once|TRBJ1-2|TRBV6-5|-
CASSSWGGRFTYGYTF
TGTGCCAGCAGTTCCTGGGGGGGGCGTTTTACTTATGGCTACACCTTC
>-|TRBJ2-1|TRBV25-1|-
CASRLGGIHNEQFF
TGTGCCAGCAGGCTGGGCGGAATACACAATGAGCAGTTCTTC
>-|TRBJ2-3|TRBV4-1|-
CASSQAAGDTQYF
TGCGCCAGCAGCCAAGCGGCGGGGGATACGCAGTATTTT
>-|TRBJ1-5|TRBV27|-
CASSPKRGTGSQPQHF
TGTGCCAGCAGTCCGAAGAGGGGGACTGGGAGTCAGCCCCAGCATTTT
>-|TRBJ1-1|TRBV7-2|-
CASSRGGATEAFF
TGTGCCAGCAGCCGAGGGGGGGCCACTGAAGCTTTCTTT
>-|TRBJ2-1|TRBV4-1|TRBD2
CASSQGGSVDEQFF
TGCGCCAGCAGCCAGGGCGGGAGTGTCGATGAGCAGTTCTTC
>-|TRBJ2-7|TRBV5-1|-
CASSLAGEEEQYF
TGCGCCAGCAGCTTGGCAGGGGAGGAGGAGCAGTACTTC
>-|TRBJ2-7|TRBV6-1|-
CASRRLAYEQYF
TGTGCCAGCAGACGACTAGCCTACGAGCAGTACTTC
>-|TRBJ1-1|TRBV28|-
CASSYIQGQNTEAFF
TGTGCCAGCAGTTACATACAGGGACAGAACACTGAAGCTTTCTTT
>-|TRBJ2-5|TRBV4-2|TRBD2
CASSQGPGTSGSETQYF
TGTGCCAGCAGCCAAGGTCCAGGGACTAGCGGTTCGGAGACCCAGTACTTC
>-|TRBJ2-3|TRBV28|TRBD2
CASSLPSGRYTDTQYF
TGTGCCAGCAGTTTACCTAGCGGAAGGTACACAGATACGCAGTATTTT
>-|TRBJ2-2|TRBV2|TRBD2
CASSPRGGATGELFF
TGTGCCAGCAGTCCCCGGGGGGGGGCCACCGGGGAGCTGTTTTTT
>-|TRBJ1-6|TRBV13|-
CASSLDRFNSPLHF
TGTGCCAGCAGCCTAGACAGATTCAATTCACCCCTCCACTTT
>-|TRBJ1-3|TRBV5-1|-
CASSPRSSGNTIYF
TGCGCCAGCAGCCCCCGGAGCTCTGGAAACACCATATATTTT
>-|TRBJ2-1|TRBV20-1|-
CSARDVYEQFF
TGCAGTGCTAGAGACGTATATGAGCAGTTCTTC
>-|TRBJ1-4|TRBV10-3|-
CAISGQGVEKLFF
TGTGCCATCAGTGGCCAGGGTGTTGAAAAACTGTTTTTT